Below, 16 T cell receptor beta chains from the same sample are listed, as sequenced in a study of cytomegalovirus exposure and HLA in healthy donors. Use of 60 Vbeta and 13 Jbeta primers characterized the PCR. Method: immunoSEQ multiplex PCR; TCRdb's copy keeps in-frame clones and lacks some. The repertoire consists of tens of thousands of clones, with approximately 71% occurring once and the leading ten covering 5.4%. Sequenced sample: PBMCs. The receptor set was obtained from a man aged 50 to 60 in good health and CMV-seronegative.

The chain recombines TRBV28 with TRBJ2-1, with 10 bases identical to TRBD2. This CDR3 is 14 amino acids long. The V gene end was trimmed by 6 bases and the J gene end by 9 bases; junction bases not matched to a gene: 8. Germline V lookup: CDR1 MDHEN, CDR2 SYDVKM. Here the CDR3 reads CASRERGGRLEQFF. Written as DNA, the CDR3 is TGTGCCAGCAGGGAGCGGGGGGGCCGTCTTGAGCAGTTCTTC.

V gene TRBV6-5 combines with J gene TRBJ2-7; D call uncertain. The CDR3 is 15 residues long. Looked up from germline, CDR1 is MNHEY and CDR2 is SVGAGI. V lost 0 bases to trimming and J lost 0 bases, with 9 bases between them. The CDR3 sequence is CASSYSFYSSYEQYF. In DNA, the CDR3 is TGTGCCAGCAGTTACTCTTTTTACAGCTCCTACGAGCAGTACTTC.

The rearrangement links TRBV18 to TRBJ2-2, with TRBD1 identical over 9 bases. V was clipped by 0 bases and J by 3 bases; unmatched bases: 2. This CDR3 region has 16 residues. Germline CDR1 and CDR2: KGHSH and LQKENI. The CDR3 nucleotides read TGTGCCAGCTCACCACCGGGACAGGGATACACCGGGGAGCTGTTTTTT. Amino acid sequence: CASSPPGQGYTGELFF.

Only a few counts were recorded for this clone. DNA of the CDR3: TGTGCCAGCAGCTTGTTCGGCGGGACGGAGACCCAGTACTTC. Protein product: CASSLFGGTETQYF. The J gene is TRBJ2-5, the V gene TRBV5-8, with D possibly matching TRBD2 (6 bases). V was pared by 1 base and J by 5 bases, with 12 bases between. This CDR3 spans 14 amino acids. Germline V gene lookup returns CDR1 SGHTS and CDR2 YDEGEE.

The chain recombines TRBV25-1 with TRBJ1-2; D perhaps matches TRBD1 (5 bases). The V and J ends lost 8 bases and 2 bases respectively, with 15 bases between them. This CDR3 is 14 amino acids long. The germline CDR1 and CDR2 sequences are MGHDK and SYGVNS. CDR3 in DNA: TGTGCCAGCGTGGCGGAGGGGTGGAACTATGGCTACACCTTC. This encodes CASVAEGWNYGYTF.

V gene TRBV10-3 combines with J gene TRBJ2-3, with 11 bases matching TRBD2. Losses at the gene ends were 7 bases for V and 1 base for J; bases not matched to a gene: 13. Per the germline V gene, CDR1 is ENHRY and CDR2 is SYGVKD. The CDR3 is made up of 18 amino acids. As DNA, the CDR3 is TGTGCCATCAAGGGTGCGGTAGCGGGGGGGCCTGGCACAGATACGCAGTATTTT. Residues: CAIKGAVAGGPGTDTQYF.

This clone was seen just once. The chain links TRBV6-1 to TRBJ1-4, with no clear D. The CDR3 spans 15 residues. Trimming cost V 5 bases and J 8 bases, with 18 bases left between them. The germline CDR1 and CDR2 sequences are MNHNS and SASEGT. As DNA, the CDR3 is TGTGCCAGCAGTAAAGAAGGAACAGCAGGCGAAAAACTGTTTTTT. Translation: CASSKEGTAGEKLFF.

CDR3 loop: CSVEDRDTSYEQYF. DNA for the CDR3: TGCAGCGTTGAAGATCGGGACACCTCCTACGAGCAGTACTTC. The chain recombines TRBV29-1 with TRBJ2-7, with D possibly TRBD1 on 6 matching bases. Trimming removed 0 bases from V and 0 bases from J, with 9 bases in between. The CDR3 loop spans 14 amino acids. Germline V gene lookup returns CDR1 SQVTM and CDR2 ANQGSEA.

Written as DNA, the CDR3 is TGCGCCAGCAGAGATAATACAGGACGCTCTGGAAACACCATATATTTT. As protein: CASRDNTGRSGNTIYF. The V gene is TRBV5-1, the J gene TRBJ1-3; D perhaps matches TRBD1 (5 bases). V dropped 5 bases and J dropped 0 bases, with 15 bases sitting between them. CDR1 and CDR2 from the germline V gene are SGHRS and YFSETQ. The CDR3 covers 16 residues.

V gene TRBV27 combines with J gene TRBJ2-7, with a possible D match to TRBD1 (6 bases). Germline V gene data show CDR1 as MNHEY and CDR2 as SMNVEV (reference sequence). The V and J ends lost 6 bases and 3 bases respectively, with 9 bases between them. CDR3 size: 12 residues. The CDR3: CASRQGFYEQYF. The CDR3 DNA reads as TGTGCCAGCAGACAGGGATTCTACGAGCAGTACTTC.

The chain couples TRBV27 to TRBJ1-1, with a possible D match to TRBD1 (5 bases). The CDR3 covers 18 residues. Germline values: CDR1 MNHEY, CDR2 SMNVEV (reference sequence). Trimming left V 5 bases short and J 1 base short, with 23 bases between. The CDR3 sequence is CASSPPGGGTWGNTEAFF. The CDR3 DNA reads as TGTGCCAGCAGTCCTCCAGGTGGGGGGACCTGGGGGAACACTGAAGCTTTCTTT.

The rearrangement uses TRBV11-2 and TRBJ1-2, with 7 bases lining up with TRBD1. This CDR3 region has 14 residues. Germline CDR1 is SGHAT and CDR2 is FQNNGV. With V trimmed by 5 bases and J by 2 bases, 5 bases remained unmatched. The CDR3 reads CASSIGTANYGYTF. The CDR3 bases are TGTGCCAGCAGCATAGGGACAGCAAACTATGGCTACACCTTC.

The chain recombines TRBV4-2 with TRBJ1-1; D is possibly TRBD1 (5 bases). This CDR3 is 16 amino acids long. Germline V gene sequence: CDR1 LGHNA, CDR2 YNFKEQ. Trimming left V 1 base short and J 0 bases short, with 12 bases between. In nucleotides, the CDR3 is TGTGCCAGCAGCCAAGCGGATTCAGGGTTGAACACTGAAGCTTTCTTT. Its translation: CASSQADSGLNTEAFF.

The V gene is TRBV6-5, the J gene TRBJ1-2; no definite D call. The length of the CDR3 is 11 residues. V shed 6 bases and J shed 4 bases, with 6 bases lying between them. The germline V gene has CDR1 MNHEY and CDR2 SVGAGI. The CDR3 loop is CASRDTYGYTF. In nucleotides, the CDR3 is TGTGCCAGCAGAGACACCTATGGCTACACCTTC.

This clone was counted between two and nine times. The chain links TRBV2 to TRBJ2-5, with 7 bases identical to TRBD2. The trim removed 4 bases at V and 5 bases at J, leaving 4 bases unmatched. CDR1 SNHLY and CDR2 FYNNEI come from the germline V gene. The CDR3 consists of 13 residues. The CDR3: CASSAGGGETQYF. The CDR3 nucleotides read TGTGCCAGCAGTGCGGGGGGAGGGGAGACCCAGTACTTC.

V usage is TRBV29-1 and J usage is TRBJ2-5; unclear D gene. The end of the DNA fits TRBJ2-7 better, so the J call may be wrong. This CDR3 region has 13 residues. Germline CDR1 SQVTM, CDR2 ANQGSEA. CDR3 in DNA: TGCAGCGTTGGAGTGGCGGCCTCCTACGAGCAGTACTTC. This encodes CSVGVAASYEQYF.